This T cell receptor beta chain was observed in a study of OX40 agonist ivuxolimab in advanced cancers. At the level of the study: Ivuxolimab, an antibody acting as an agonist of OX40 (CD134), was used to treat patients. The study's findings and limits: Antigen specificity remained undetermined for the expanded peripheral T cells. Relative to CD4+ cells, CD8+ T cells on average had more expanded clones.

Notes on this clone: What it recognizes is unknown.

Deletions cut 2 bases from V and 0 bases from J, with 8 bases between. Germline assignment: CDR1 MGHRA and CDR2 YSYEKL. CDR3 length: 14 residues. Produced via immunoSEQ multiplex PCR; TCRdb's table is partial and in-frame only. The sample has some 81,000 clones; 86% are singletons. Sequencing used CD4+ or CD8+ T cells sorted from blood, obtained in a trial of the OX40 agonist ivuxolimab. The origin of this receptor is an adult with an advanced solid tumor such as melanoma, head and neck, liver or kidney cancer. This chain joins TRBV4-1 and TRBJ2-7; D unresolved. CDR3 DNA: TGCGCCAGCAGCCAAATAGGGATCTCCTACGAGCAGTACTTC. Translation gives CASSQIGISYEQYF.